The rows below give T cell receptor beta chains drawn from one sample of a study of cytomegalovirus exposure and HLA in healthy donors. Clones were read by immunoSEQ multiplex PCR, and TCRdb kept only the in-frame ones, dropping some. This sample's clone table lists about 160,000 clones. Material for sequencing was PBMCs. The origin of the receptors is a young man in good health and CMV-seronegative. The CDR3 runs from the conserved cysteine through the conserved F or W. Fields, in order: V gene, CDR3 protein.

TRBV2 CASSERTAYQPQHF
TRBV2 CASNGQTSDSPLHF
TRBV5-4 CASSLGQGELATNEKLFF
TRBV5-1 CASSLGTSDEQYF
TRBV7-8 CASSLLAGIGETQYF
TRBV19 CASRARVHEQFF
TRBV15 CATSRDRTGEAFF
TRBV7-9 CASSSRTGLLYGYTF
TRBV7-2 CASSSSRLSNQPQHF
TRBV2 CASSPGQGNTGELFF
TRBV2 CASSGRLAGVQETQYF
TRBV4-1 CASSQRTGYNEQFF
TRBV27 CASSLTPLGVRSSYNEQFF
TRBV21-1 CASSKEEFNQPQHF
TRBV30 CAWSVSTGVPYEQYF
TRBV7-2 CTSSSSVRVYEQYF
TRBV10-3 CAIGTSGVSGTGELFF
TRBV6-5 CASSYGEGGSYEQYF
TRBV7-8 CASSREGGFYETQYF
TRBV5-1 CASSRDTAYEQYF
TRBV4-3 CASSQVGGEGYEQYF
TRBV7-8 CASSYGLASEQYF
TRBV5-1 CASSLLAGNYGYTF
TRBV6-1 CASSEAFGTGSIQYF
TRBV7-8 CASGPREGAFGEQYF
TRBV7-2 CASSDPGLGSGEQYF
TRBV6-5 CASSYRGGEGNQPQHF
TRBV30 CAWSQAGDHYNEQFF
TRBV10-3 CAISPGDGTSGIAFTGELFF
TRBV11-3 CASSARTGPKAEEQYF
TRBV5-4 CASSTGTGGYYGYTF
TRBV2 CASDREGDTEAFF